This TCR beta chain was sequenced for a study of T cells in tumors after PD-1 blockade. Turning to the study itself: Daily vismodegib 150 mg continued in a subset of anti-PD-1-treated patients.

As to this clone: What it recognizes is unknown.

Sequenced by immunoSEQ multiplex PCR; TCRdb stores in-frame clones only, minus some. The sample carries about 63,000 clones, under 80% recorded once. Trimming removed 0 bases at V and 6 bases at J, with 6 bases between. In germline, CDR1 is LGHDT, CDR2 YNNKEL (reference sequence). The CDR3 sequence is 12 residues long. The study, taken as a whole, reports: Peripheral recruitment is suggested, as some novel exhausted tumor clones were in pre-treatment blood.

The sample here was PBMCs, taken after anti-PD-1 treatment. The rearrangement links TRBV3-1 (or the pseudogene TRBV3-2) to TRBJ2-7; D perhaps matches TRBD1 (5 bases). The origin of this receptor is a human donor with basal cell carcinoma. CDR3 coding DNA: TGTGCCAGCAGCCAAGAGGGGCTCGAGCAGTACTTC. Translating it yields CASSQEGLEQYF.